A selection of T cell receptor beta chains follows, all from one sample in a study of shared clonotypes between healthy human individuals. Here immunoSEQ multiplex PCR was the method, and the copy in TCRdb shows in-frame clones only, minus some. In the table there are approximately 1.9 million clones, 80% to 95% of which are singletons. The specimen was naive CD8+ T cells from PBMCs. These receptors originate from a man between 18 and 29 years old in good health. Some clones in this sample may be carry-over from other donors' samples. The CDR3 runs from the conserved cysteine through the conserved F or W. The D gene is left open where the match is weak. Clone size is shown for a subset of rows, as once, few, many or a class of expanded clone.

j_call	clone_size	v_call	d_call	cdr3_nt	cdr3_aa
TRBJ2-5	NA	TRBV6-6	NA	TGTGCCAGCAGTTACTCGAGCGGATTAGAGACCCAGTACTTC	CASSYSSGLETQYF
TRBJ1-2	NA	TRBV15	TRBD1	TGTGCCACCAGCAGAGCCCGGGACAGGGGGCGCGGAGATGTTGGCTACACCTTC	CATSRARDRGRGDVGYTF
TRBJ1-1	NA	TRBV9	NA	TGTGCCAGCAGCGACAGGGTTACGAACACTGAAGCTTTCTTT	CASSDRVTNTEAFF
TRBJ1-5	NA	TRBV7-9	NA	TGTGCCAGCAGCTTACCAGGGGAGAGTCAGCCCCGGCATTTT	CASSLPGESQPRHF
TRBJ1-2	NA	TRBV18	NA	TGTGCCAGCTCCCGAGACGCGGTCGGCACGGACTATGGCTACACCTTC	CASSRDAVGTDYGYTF
TRBJ2-5	NA	TRBV7-9	TRBD2	TGTGCCAGCAGCTTAGTTCGGGCGGGAGGGGAGACCCAGTACTTC	CASSLVRAGGETQYF
TRBJ2-7	NA	TRBV29-1	NA	TGCAGCGTCCCCAGGGGTTTGGGTTCGAACGAGCAGTACTTC	CSVPRGLGSNEQYF
TRBJ2-5	NA	TRBV5-1	TRBD2	TGCGCCAGCAGCTTAGGACTAGCGGGAATCACAGAGACCCAGTACTTC	CASSLGLAGITETQYF
TRBJ2-5	NA	TRBV7-3	TRBD2	TGTGCCAGCAGCTTACTGCGCGTTCGGGGGGAGGAGACCCAGTACTTC	CASSLLRVRGEETQYF
TRBJ2-1	NA	TRBV7-3	TRBD2	TGTGCCAGCAGCTTTGGTCGGGGAGGGACGCCAGATGAGCAGTTCTTC	CASSFGRGGTPDEQFF
TRBJ2-3	NA	TRBV11-3	TRBD2	TGTGCCAGCAGCTTACGGCGGGAGAGTAGCACAGATACGCAGTATTTT	CASSLRRESSTDTQYF
TRBJ2-5	NA	TRBV9	NA	TGTGCCAGCAGCACCGCCCCCAGATTCGAAGAGACCCAGTACTTC	CASSTAPRFEETQYF
TRBJ2-2	NA	TRBV9	NA	TGTGCCAGCAGCGTAGGTGTGAGCCAAGCAAGCACCGGGGAGCTGTTTTTT	CASSVGVSQASTGELFF
TRBJ2-4	few	TRBV4-3	NA	TGCGCCAGCAGCCCTGAAGGGTATAGAAAAAACATTCAGTACTTC	CASSPEGYRKNIQYF
TRBJ2-7	NA	TRBV5-6	NA	TGTGCCAGCAGCCCCCATGATGGCGAGCAGTACTTC	CASSPHDGEQYF
TRBJ2-1	NA	TRBV9	TRBD2	TGTGCCAGCAGCCCCGGACTAGCGGGACACAATGAGCAGTTCTTC	CASSPGLAGHNEQFF
TRBJ2-2	NA	TRBV29-1	NA	TGCAGCGTGACCCCGACAGAGTTGCACGGGGAGCTGTTTTTT	CSVTPTELHGELFF
TRBJ2-6	NA	TRBV27	NA	TGTGCCAGCAGTTTATCTCAGGGAGTTTTAAGGTTCTCTGGGGCCAACGTCCTGACTTTC	CASSLSQGVLRFSGANVLTF
TRBJ1-5	once	TRBV7-8	NA	TGTGCCAGCAGCTCAACTCATAGCAATCAGCCCCAGCATTTT	CASSSTHSNQPQHF
TRBJ2-7	NA	TRBV27	TRBD1	TGTGCCAGCAGTTTATTACCGGGACAGGGGGCGGCGGAGCAGTACTTC	CASSLLPGQGAAEQYF
TRBJ2-7	NA	TRBV11-2	NA	TGTGCCAGCAGCTCAGAACCAGGGGGGGTCACCTACGAGCAGTACTTC	CASSSEPGGVTYEQYF
TRBJ1-4	once	TRBV27	NA	TGTGCCAGCAGTTCGTTGACAGAATTCTTTAATGAAAAACTGTTTTTT	CASSSLTEFFNEKLFF
TRBJ1-2	few	TRBV30	NA	TGTGCCTGGGAGGACGGTGGCTACACCTTC	CAWEDGGYTF
TRBJ2-1	NA	TRBV7-9	NA	TGTGCCAGCAGCTCCGAAAACAATGAGCAGTTCTTC	CASSSENNEQFF
TRBJ2-5	NA	TRBV28	NA	TGTGCCCTAGGTCATGCAGAGACCCAGTACTTC	CALGHAETQYF
TRBJ2-3	once	TRBV5-1	NA	TGCGCCAGCAGCCAAGACACAGATACGCAGTATTTT	CASSQDTDTQYF
TRBJ2-5	NA	TRBV29-1	TRBD2	TGCAGCGTCAAAAGTAGCCTAGCGGGAGAGACCCAGTACTTC	CSVKSSLAGETQYF
TRBJ2-7	once	TRBV11-2	NA	TGTGCCAGCAGCTTAGTTCTGTCCTACGAGCAGTACTTC	CASSLVLSYEQYF
TRBJ1-1	NA	TRBV9	NA	TGTGCCAGCAGCCCCTCGGTGGGCACTGAAGCTTTCTTT	CASSPSVGTEAFF
TRBJ2-7	once	TRBV27	TRBD2	TGTGCCAGCAGTGGGGGGGACGGGAGCTCCTACGAGCAGTACTTC	CASSGGDGSSYEQYF
TRBJ1-4	NA	TRBV4-1	TRBD1	TGCGCCAGCAGCATTCGACAGGGGAGGTACGATGAAAAACTGTTTTTT	CASSIRQGRYDEKLFF
TRBJ2-2	NA	TRBV7-9	NA	TGTGCCAGCAGCTTCCCCTCTAGGGAAACGAACACCGGGGAGCTGTTTTTT	CASSFPSRETNTGELFF
TRBJ2-3	NA	TRBV6-5	NA	TGTGCCAGCAGTAACAAGCAAACCGGAGATACGCAGTATTTT	CASSNKQTGDTQYF
TRBJ2-7	NA	TRBV6-6	NA	TGTGCCAGCAGTTACTCGGCGGGCAGGCCCTACGAGCAGTACTTC	CASSYSAGRPYEQYF
TRBJ1-1	NA	TRBV7-2	TRBD1	TGTGCCAGCAGCGCCCGGGACAGGGGGCCCTGGAATGGCGCTGAAGCTTTCTTT	CASSARDRGPWNGAEAFF
TRBJ1-2	NA	TRBV29-1	TRBD1	TGCAGCGTTGGAACCAGGGGGCGCTCGGATGGCTACACCTTC	CSVGTRGRSDGYTF
TRBJ2-5	NA	TRBV7-9	TRBD1	TGTGCCAGCAGCCCAGCCTCAGGGGGCGCGGAGACCCAGTACTTC	CASSPASGGAETQYF
TRBJ1-5	few	TRBV30	NA	TGTGCCTGGAGTGTACGGGGCGGTAATCAGCCCCAGCATTTT	CAWSVRGGNQPQHF
TRBJ2-5	NA	TRBV27	NA	TGTGCCAGCAACGGGAGTGGGGAACAGACCCAGTACTTC	CASNGSGEQTQYF
TRBJ2-7	NA	TRBV27	TRBD2	TGTGCCAGCAGTTCCGGACTAGCGGGTAGGGACTCCTACGAGCAGTACTTC	CASSSGLAGRDSYEQYF
TRBJ2-7	NA	TRBV5-3	TRBD2	TGTGCCAGAAGCGCAGCGGGAGACCACGAGCAGTACTTC	CARSAAGDHEQYF
TRBJ2-3	NA	TRBV27	NA	TGTGCCAGCAGGGAAGGGGTCCCAGATACGCAGTATTTT	CASREGVPDTQYF
TRBJ2-7	NA	TRBV27	NA	TGTGCCAGCAGTTTATTCTTCGGCGGATCCTACGAGCAGTACTTC	CASSLFFGGSYEQYF
TRBJ1-4	NA	TRBV29-1	NA	TGCAGCGTTGAGCAGGGTCCTAATGAAAAACTGTTTTTT	CSVEQGPNEKLFF
TRBJ2-7	NA	TRBV27	TRBD2	TGTGCCAGCAGTCCCCTAGCGGGAGCCCCCTACGAGCAGTACTTC	CASSPLAGAPYEQYF
TRBJ2-1	NA	TRBV7-7	TRBD2	TGTGCCAGCAGCTTAGAGGCGGGAGGCCTCTACAATGAGCAGTTCTTC	CASSLEAGGLYNEQFF
TRBJ2-1	NA	TRBV29-1	TRBD2	TGCAGCGTAACGGGACTAGCGAGAGGAGCCACCTACAATGAGCAGTTCTTC	CSVTGLARGATYNEQFF
TRBJ2-7	NA	TRBV6-5	TRBD2	TGTGCCAGCAGTTACCGTGGCGGGAGCTCCTACGAGCAGTACTTC	CASSYRGGSSYEQYF
TRBJ2-1	NA	TRBV19	TRBD1	TGTGCCAGTAGTAAGTCTCCTCTGGGGACAGGGTACAATGAGCAGTTCTTC	CASSKSPLGTGYNEQFF
TRBJ2-5	NA	TRBV5-4	NA	TGTGCCAGCAGCTTGCGGGATATCCAAGAGACCCAGTACTTC	CASSLRDIQETQYF
TRBJ2-7	NA	TRBV29-1	TRBD2	TGCAGCGTTCTCGGACTAGCGGGAAGCTACGAGCAGTACTTC	CSVLGLAGSYEQYF
TRBJ1-2	NA	TRBV29-1	TRBD1	TGCAGCGTTGGGACAGGGGCTAACTATGGCTACACCTTC	CSVGTGANYGYTF
TRBJ2-1	NA	TRBV5-1	NA	TGCGCCAGCGGCTACATAAGCTCCTACAATGAGCAGTTCTTC	CASGYISSYNEQFF